One sample yielded the 5 T cell receptor beta chains listed below, sequenced in a study of CD8+ T cells in alopecia areata. Once RNA had been extracted, it was reverse transcribed into cDNA to act as the sequencing template. The protocol was immunoSEQ multiplex PCR, while the TCRdb copy is restricted to in-frame clones and leaves out a portion. Singletons are absent from the sample, which has about 120,000 clones. Sequences were obtained from lesional skin. The receptor source for this set is a C3H/HeJ mouse with alopecia areata. MHC haplotype: H2-k.

A word on this clone: The genes are named according to mouse. Incomplete CDR3 DNA: TGCACCTGCAGTGCAGATGTGGGGTATCAAAAC. This codes for CTCSADVGYQN. The complete CDR3 reads CTCSADVGYQNTLYF. V and J are TRBV1 and TRBJ2-4; D is perhaps TRBD2 (5 bases). The observed sequence ends 4 residues before the CDR3 terminus, with the missing tail filled in from the germline J gene. Germline CDR1 is NSQYPW and CDR2 is LRSPGD (reference sequence). Trimming removed 0 bases at V and 2 bases at J, with 9 bases between. CDR3 size: 15 residues.

Of note for this clone: Mouse gene names apply. CDR3 sequence reads: CTCSAERGRGAETLYF. Partial CDR3 DNA: TGCACCTGCAGTGCAGAGAGGGGAAGGGGTGCAGAA. The chain is built from TRBV1 and TRBJ2-3, with D possibly TRBD1 on 5 matching bases. The CDR3 is cut off 4 residues early in the read; its end comes from the germline J gene. Per germline, CDR1 NSQYPW and CDR2 LRSPGD (reference sequence). V shed 0 bases and J shed 1 base, with 11 bases lying between them. CDR3 size: 16 residues. Complete variable domain (other parts from reference TRBV1 and TRBJ2-3): VTLLEQNPRWRLVPRGQAVNLRCILKNSQYPWMSWYQQDLQKQLQWLFTLRSPGDKEVKSLPGADYLATRVTDTELRLQVANMSQGRTLYCTCSAERGRGAETLYFGSGTRLTVL.

This clone showed up just a few times. The gene names given are mouse names. The read halts 4 residues ahead of the CDR3 end, with the missing end drawn from the germline J gene. The genes are TRBV31 and TRBJ2-1; 10 bases fit TRBD2. J lost 6 bases, V lost 1 base, and 6 bases had no gene match. The length of the CDR3 is 15 residues. Germline loops: CDR1 GKSSPN, CDR2 SITVG. The CDR3 bases that were read are TGTGCCTGGAGTCGCGACTGGGGGGAGGTTGCT. Its protein is CAWSRDWGEVA. From start to end, the CDR3 is CAWSRDWGEVAEQFF.

This clone came up many times. Gene and germline names: mouse. This CDR3 reads CASSLGGINQDTQYF. The part of the CDR3 DNA that was read is TGTGCCAGCAGTCTGGGGGGGATTAACCAAGAC. This rearrangement joins TRBV13-3 to TRBJ2-5; 9 bases are shared with TRBD2. With the read ending 4 residues before the CDR3 end, the germline J gene is used to fill in that end. The length of the CDR3 is 15 residues. The V and J ends lost 4 bases and 0 bases, in that order; junction bases with no gene match: 3. Germline CDR1 reads NNHDY; CDR2 reads SYVADS.

Comment on this clone: Mouse names are used for the genes. The read ends 4 residues before the CDR3 terminus; that terminus is restored from the germline J gene. This chain links TRBV17 with TRBJ1-1, with D possibly being TRBD1 (6 bases). CDR1 is MNHDT and CDR2 is YYDKIL in the germline V gene. The CDR3 length is 15 residues. The part of the CDR3 DNA that was read is TGTGCTAGCAGTAGAGATGAACTGGGGGGGCGA. As protein: CASSRDELGGR. The full-length CDR3 reads as CASSRDELGGREVFF.